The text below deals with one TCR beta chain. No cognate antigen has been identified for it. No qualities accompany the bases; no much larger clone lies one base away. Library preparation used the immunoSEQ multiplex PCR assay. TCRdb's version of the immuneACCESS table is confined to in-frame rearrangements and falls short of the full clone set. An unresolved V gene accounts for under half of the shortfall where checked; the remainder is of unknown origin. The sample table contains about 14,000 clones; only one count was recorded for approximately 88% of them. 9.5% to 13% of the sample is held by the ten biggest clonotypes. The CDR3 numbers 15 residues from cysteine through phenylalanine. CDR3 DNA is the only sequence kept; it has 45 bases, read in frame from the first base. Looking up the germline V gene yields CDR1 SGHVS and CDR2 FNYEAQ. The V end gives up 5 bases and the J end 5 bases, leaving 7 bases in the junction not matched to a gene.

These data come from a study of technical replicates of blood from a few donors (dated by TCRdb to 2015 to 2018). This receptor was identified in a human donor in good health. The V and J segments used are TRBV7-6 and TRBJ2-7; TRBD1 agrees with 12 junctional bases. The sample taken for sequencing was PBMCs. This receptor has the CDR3 CASSPAGTGGNEQYF. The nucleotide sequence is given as TGTGCCAGCAGCCCAGCCGGGACAGGGGGCAACGAGCAGTACTTC.